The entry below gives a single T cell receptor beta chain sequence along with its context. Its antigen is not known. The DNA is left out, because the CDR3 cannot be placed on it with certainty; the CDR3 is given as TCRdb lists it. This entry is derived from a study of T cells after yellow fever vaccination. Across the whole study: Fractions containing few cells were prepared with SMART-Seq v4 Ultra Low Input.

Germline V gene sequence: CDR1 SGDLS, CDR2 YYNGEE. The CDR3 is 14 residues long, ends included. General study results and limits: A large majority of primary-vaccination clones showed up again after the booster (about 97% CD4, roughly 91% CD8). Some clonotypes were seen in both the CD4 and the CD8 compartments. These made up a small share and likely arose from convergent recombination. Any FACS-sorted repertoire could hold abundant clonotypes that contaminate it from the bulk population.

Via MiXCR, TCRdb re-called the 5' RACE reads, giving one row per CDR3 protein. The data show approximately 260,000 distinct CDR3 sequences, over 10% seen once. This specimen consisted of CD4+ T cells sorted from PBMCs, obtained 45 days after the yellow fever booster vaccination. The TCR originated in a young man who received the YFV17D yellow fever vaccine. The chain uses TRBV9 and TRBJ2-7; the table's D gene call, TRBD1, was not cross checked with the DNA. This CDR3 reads CASSSSGQGYEQYF.